This T cell receptor beta chain was documented in a study of T-cell memory formation after mild COVID-19. Study-wide findings and caveats: Clones that contracted from day 15 to 85 were balanced CD4/CD8, while later expanders leaned CD4+.

This clonotype was counted only a few times. Its target is not known. Via MiXCR, TCRdb re-called the 5' RACE reads, giving one row per CDR3 protein. The data show about 360,000 distinct CDR3 sequences, approximately 15% seen once. CDR1 and CDR2 from the germline V gene are KGHSH and LQKENI. The V end was cut by 6 bases, the J end by 2 bases, with 19 bases between. The CDR3 consists of 16 residues. The sequence was collected from a man between 18 and 35 years old who had mild COVID-19 (a few samples of this study predate the infection). Cell type and time point are not known. The chain has TRBV18 and TRBJ1-2; maybe TRBD1 (6 bases). Sequenced: PBMCs or a T cell subset sorted from them (not recorded which). The CDR3 coding sequence is TGTGCCAGCTCCCAACTCACGACAGGACTAAACTATGGCTACACCTTC. Translated: CASSQLTTGLNYGYTF.